The 31 T cell receptor beta chains reported below all come from one sample, sequenced in a study of naive CD8 T cells in extremely preterm neonates. Profiled with immunoSEQ multiplex PCR; TCRdb holds only in-frame clones, not every one. Among approximately 7,900 clones listed, 95% to 98% were seen once. Sequenced material: naive CD8+ T cells from blood. These receptors all stem from a human donor in good health.

The chain recombines TRBV27 with TRBJ1-2, with 9 bases fitting TRBD1. With 5 bases clipped from V and 3 bases from J, the junction kept 16 bases outside the gene matches. This CDR3 comprises 18 residues. Germline values: CDR1 MNHEY, CDR2 SMNVEV (reference sequence). The DNA of the CDR3 is TGTGCCAGCAGTCTTCTACGACAGGGGGGCGTGGGGTACTATGGCTACACCTTC. It yields the protein CASSLLRQGGVGYYGYTF.

This chain links TRBV19 with TRBJ2-5; 7 bases agree with TRBD1. CDR1 LNHDA and CDR2 SQIVND come from the germline V gene (reference sequence). The junction had 4 bases not matched to a gene; V was cut back by 9 bases and J by 6 bases. The CDR3 is made up of 11 amino acids. CDR3 coding DNA: TGTGCCAGCAGGGGGACGAAGACCCAGTACTTC. Translated, it gives CASRGTKTQYF.

This chain connects TRBV30 to TRBJ2-1, with 12 nucleotides matching TRBD2. Trimming took 0 bases from V and 6 from J; bases not matched to a gene: 12. The germline gives CDR1 GTSNPN, CDR2 SVGIG (reference sequence). The CDR3 covers 18 residues. This CDR3 reads CAWSVVGVGLAGFNEQFF. CDR3 bases: TGTGCCTGGAGTGTAGTTGGTGTGGGACTAGCGGGCTTCAATGAGCAGTTCTTC.

V gene TRBV30 combines with J gene TRBJ2-3; possibly TRBD1 for D (6 bases). From germline, CDR1 is GTSNPN and CDR2 SVGIG (reference sequence). The V end lost 3 bases, the J end lost 5 bases, and 12 bases lay between the germline ends. The CDR3 covers 13 residues. DNA of the CDR3: TGTGCCTGGAGAGGGGGTTCCGAAGATACGCAGTATTTT. This codes for CAWRGGSEDTQYF. The full variable domain, completed using reference TRBV30 and TRBJ2-3, is SQTIHQWPATLVQPVGSPLSLECTVEGTSNPNLYWYRQAAGRGLQLLFYSVGIGQISSEVPQNLSASRPQDRQFILSSKKLLLSDSGFYLCAWRGGSEDTQYFGPGTRLTVL.

J is TRBJ2-2 and V is TRBV2; D is perhaps TRBD2 (6 bases). V was shortened by 1 base and J by 6 bases, with 15 bases between the two germline ends. The CDR3 has 16 amino acids. From germline, CDR1 is SNHLY and CDR2 FYNNEI. The CDR3 DNA follows: TGTGCCAGCAGTGAAGGACTAGGCAATGTCGCCGGGGAGCTGTTTTTT. This translates into CASSEGLGNVAGELFF.

The chain uses TRBV5-1 and TRBJ1-1, with D perhaps matching TRBD1 (6 bases). Germline CDR1 and CDR2: SGHRS and YFSETQ. V was shortened by 3 bases and J by 8 bases, with 14 bases between the two germline ends. CDR3 length: 13 amino acids. The CDR3, as DNA: TGCGCCAGCAGCTCCTTGGGGGGGGCAGAAGCTTTCTTT. Its protein is CASSSLGGAEAFF.

The gene calls are TRBV18 and TRBJ2-7; the D is unclear. Germline CDR1 reads KGHSH; CDR2 reads LQKENI. This CDR3 spans 12 amino acids. V was shortened by 0 bases and J by 5 bases, with 5 bases between the two germline ends. For the CDR3, the DNA is TGTGCCAGCTCACCACCCGGAGACGAGCAGTACTTC. Its protein product is CASSPPGDEQYF.

The rearrangement links TRBV27 to TRBJ2-2; D gene uncertain. The CDR3 runs 15 residues. Germline V gene sequence: CDR1 MNHEY, CDR2 SMNVEV (reference sequence). V lost 0 bases to trimming and J lost 4 bases, with 9 bases between them. The CDR3 DNA reads as TGTGCCAGCAGTTTATCTTGGCAAACCACCGGGGAGCTGTTTTTT. Amino acid sequence: CASSLSWQTTGELFF.

On this clone itself: The junction shows a germline mismatch at one end, possibly a read error. The chain employs TRBV11-2 and TRBJ1-2; 7 nucleotides match TRBD1. Germline V CDR1 and CDR2: SGHAT, FQNNGV. This CDR3 contains 15 residues. In DNA, the CDR3 is TGTGCCAGCAGCTTAGGGACAGGCGGTTACTACGGCTACACCTTC. It specifies CASSLGTGGYYGYTF.

This chain joins TRBV6-5 and TRBJ1-2; TRBD1 matches at 8 bases. With V trimmed by 2 bases and J by 8 bases, 7 bases remained unmatched. Germline V CDR1 and CDR2: MNHEY, SVGAGI. The CDR3 contains 14 residues. The CDR3 sequence: CASSYSDRGRGYTF. CDR3 nucleotides: TGTGCCAGCAGTTACAGCGACAGGGGACGCGGCTACACCTTC.

As DNA, the CDR3 is TGTGCCAGCAGCCAGGGAACCTCAGGGGTAGGCTACACCTTC. Encoded protein: CASSQGTSGVGYTF. The V gene is TRBV7-9, the J gene TRBJ1-2; maybe TRBD1 (6 bases). The CDR3 is 14 residues long. Germline CDR1 and CDR2: SEHNR and FQNEAQ (reference sequence). Trimming took 5 bases from V and 8 from J, leaving 18 bases between them.

The chain joins TRBV19 to TRBJ1-5; perhaps TRBD1 as D (6 bases). The CDR3 loop spans 15 amino acids. With 9 bases removed from V and 3 bases from J, the gap between germline ends came to 18 bases. CDR1 and CDR2 from the germline V gene are LNHDA and SQIVND (reference sequence). DNA for the CDR3: TGTGCCAGCTCCTGGGGAGGGGGTGCCAATCAGCCCCAGCATTTT. As protein: CASSWGGGANQPQHF.

The CDR3 spells CASSPWGGLNTEAFF. The CDR3 region has the DNA TGTGCCAGCAGCCCCTGGGGGGGGTTGAACACTGAAGCTTTCTTT. The rearrangement links TRBV7-9 to TRBJ1-1; TRBD1 might be the D (5 bases). This CDR3 has 15 residues. Germline CDR1 reads SEHNR; CDR2 reads FQNEAQ (reference sequence). Trimming stripped 5 bases from V and 0 bases from J, with 13 bases between.

The chain has TRBV28 and TRBJ2-2; 8 nucleotides align to TRBD1. This CDR3 has 16 amino acids. J gave up 1 base and V 0 bases, and 1 base lay outside the gene matches. The germline V gene encodes CDR1 MDHEN and CDR2 SYDVKM. DNA for the CDR3: TGTGCCAGCAGTTTATGGACAGGGGAGAACACCGGGGAGCTGTTTTTT. As protein: CASSLWTGENTGELFF.

The chain uses TRBV5-1 and TRBJ2-1; 9 bases are shared with TRBD1. Germline lookup yields CDR1 SGHRS and CDR2 YFSETQ. This CDR3 has 15 residues. Trimming at V came to 2 bases and at J to 2 bases, leaving 2 bases not matched to a gene. CDR3 coding DNA: TGCGCCAGCAGCTTTTACAGGGGGCCCTACAATGAGCAGTTCTTC. Amino acids: CASSFYRGPYNEQFF.

This chain uses TRBV19 with TRBJ1-5; D is ambiguous. The CDR3 length is 14 residues. The V gene's germline CDR1 is LNHDA and CDR2 SQIVND (reference sequence). Trimming pared 1 base from V and 0 bases from J, leaving 4 bases between. The CDR3 DNA sequence: TGTGCCAGTAGTATAGTGGCTAGCAATCAGCCCCAGCATTTT. Its protein is CASSIVASNQPQHF.

The rearrangement uses TRBV12-5 and TRBJ2-1; 12 bases map to TRBD2. Unmatched junction bases numbered 12, after V lost 6 bases and J lost 3 bases. This CDR3 is 18 amino acids long. The V gene's germline CDR1 is LGHNT and CDR2 FRNRAP. CDR3 residues: CASGGPGLAGELYNEQFF. In nucleotides, the CDR3 is TGTGCTAGTGGGGGACCGGGACTAGCGGGTGAACTCTACAATGAGCAGTTCTTC.

This rearrangement joins TRBV7-8 to TRBJ2-1; 9 nucleotides agree with TRBD2. J was trimmed by 7 bases and V by 4 bases; bases with no gene match: 5. The CDR3 loop spans 14 amino acids. Germline-derived CDR1 and CDR2 are SGHVS and FQNEAQ. CDR3 DNA sequence: TGTGCCAGCAGCTCGGGACTAGCAGAAAATGAGCAGTTCTTC. Translation: CASSSGLAENEQFF.

The gene calls are TRBV11-2 and TRBJ2-3; the match to TRBD2 covers 14 bases. Trimming cost V 5 bases and J 4 bases; bases outside gene matches: 8. CDR1 and CDR2 from the germline V gene are SGHAT and FQNNGV. The CDR3 loop spans 17 amino acids. In nucleotides, the CDR3 is TGTGCCAGCAGCGGGACTAGCGGGAGCCCCCCCCCAGATACGCAGTATTTT. Translating gives CASSGTSGSPPPDTQYF. The full variable domain, rest sourced from reference TRBV11-2 and TRBJ2-3, is EAGVAQSPRYKIIEKRQSVAFWCNPISGHATLYWYQQILGQGPKLLIQFQNNGVVDDSQLPKDRFSAERLKGVDSTLKIQPAKLEDSAVYLCASSGTSGSPPPDTQYFGPGTRLTVL.

The V and J genes are TRBV19 and TRBJ2-7, with TRBD2 matching over 8 bases. The CDR3 runs to 14 residues. Germline V gives CDR1 LNHDA, CDR2 SQIVND (reference sequence). Trimming removed 5 bases from V and 4 bases from J; junction bases left unmatched: 7. Here the CDR3 DNA reads TGTGCCAGTAGTTCGGGACTAGACTTGTACGAGCAGTACTTC. Its translation is CASSSGLDLYEQYF.

This chain connects TRBV11-2 to TRBJ2-4, with D tentatively TRBD2 (6 bases). The germline V gene encodes CDR1 SGHAT and CDR2 FQNNGV. This CDR3 has 18 amino acids. V was shortened by 0 bases and J by 0 bases, with 15 bases between the two germline ends. CDR3 sequence (DNA): TGTGCCAGCAGCTTAGAGGGGGACTGGGGGTTAGCCAAAAACATTCAGTACTTC. Translated: CASSLEGDWGLAKNIQYF.

The chain recombines TRBV28 with TRBJ1-1; tentatively, D is TRBD1 (5 bases). V lost 6 bases and J lost 10, with 21 bases in between. The CDR3 sequence is 14 residues long. Germline V CDR1 and CDR2: MDHEN, SYDVKM. In DNA form, the CDR3 reads TGTGCCAGCAGACAATCCGGGACTCCCTTTGGAGCTTTCTTT. Residues: CASRQSGTPFGAFF.

The chain recombines TRBV6-6 with TRBJ2-3; TRBD1 agrees at 9 bases. Germline V gives CDR1 MNHNY, CDR2 SVGAGI (reference sequence). CDR3 length: 16 amino acids. V was clipped by 5 bases and J by 3 bases; unmatched bases: 9. The CDR3 region has the DNA TGTGCCAGCAGTGTATATACAGGGGGCGCAACAGATACGCAGTATTTT. Protein product: CASSVYTGGATDTQYF.

The chain uses TRBV5-6 and TRBJ2-3; TRBD2 aligns across 8 bases. Trimming cost V 3 bases and J 2 bases; bases outside gene matches: 11. The CDR3 is made up of 17 amino acids. Germline CDR1 reads SGHDT; CDR2 reads YYEEEE. CDR3 sequence: CASSSLGGRPDTDTQYF. In DNA form, the CDR3 reads TGTGCCAGCAGCTCCCTAGGCGGGAGGCCTGACACAGATACGCAGTATTTT.

This rearrangement joins TRBV5-4 to TRBJ2-7; a weak D match, TRBD2 (5 bases). Trimming cost V 0 bases and J 7 bases, with 11 bases left between them. Germline V gives CDR1 SGHNT, CDR2 YYREEE (reference sequence). The CDR3 is 13 amino acids. The CDR3 region has the DNA TGTGCCAGCAGCTTGGGGTCGGGGAGAGAGCAGTACGTC. Protein: CASSLGSGREQYV.

This chain uses TRBV9 with TRBJ1-3; D unresolved. This CDR3 region has 15 residues. Germline-derived CDR1 and CDR2 are SGDLS and YYNGEE. Deletions cut 0 bases from V and 5 bases from J, with 12 bases between. The CDR3 DNA reads TGTGCCAGCAGCGTAGGGGCAGAACCCCGAAACACCATATATTTT. Protein: CASSVGAEPRNTIYF. Full variable domain (outside the CDR3, taken from reference TRBV9 and TRBJ1-3): DSGVTQTPKHLITATGQRVTLRCSPRSGDLSVYWYQQSLDQGLQFLIQYYNGEERAKGNILERFSAQQFPDLHSELNLSSLELGDSALYFCASSVGAEPRNTIYFGEGSWLTVV.

The chain uses TRBV7-9 and TRBJ1-3; D might be TRBD1 (6 bases). Deletions cut 5 bases from V and 0 bases from J, with 14 bases between. The CDR3 covers 16 residues. The germline CDR1 and CDR2 sequences are SEHNR and FQNEAQ (reference sequence). CDR3 nucleotide sequence: TGTGCCAGCAGCCTCCTGAGGGACAACTCTGGAAACACCATATATTTT. As protein: CASSLLRDNSGNTIYF. Full variable domain (missing parts from reference TRBV7-9 and TRBJ1-3): DTGVSQNPRHKITKRGQNVTFRCDPISEHNRLYWYRQTLGQGPEFLTYFQNEAQLEKSRLLSDRFSAERPKGSFSTLEIQRTEQGDSAMYLCASSLLRDNSGNTIYFGEGSWLTVV.

The chain carries TRBV18 and TRBJ2-3; the D gene is possibly TRBD2 (6 bases). The CDR3 is made up of 16 amino acids. CDR1 and CDR2 from the germline V gene are KGHSH and LQKENI. Trimming cost V 2 bases and J 2 bases, with 14 bases left between them. In DNA, the CDR3 is TGTGCCAGCTCACCATGGGGGGTCTCTATCACAGATACGCAGTATTTT. The encoded protein is CASSPWGVSITDTQYF. The full variable domain, with the rest looked up from reference TRBV18 and TRBJ2-3, is NAGVMQNPRHLVRRRGQEARLRCSPMKGHSHVYWYRQLPEEGLKFMVYLQKENIIDESGMPKERFSAEFPKEGPSILRIQQVVRGDSAAYFCASSPWGVSITDTQYFGPGTRLTVL.

The V call is TRBV7-9, the J call TRBJ2-7; 7 positions match TRBD1. There are 14 residues in the CDR3. CDR1 and CDR2 from the germline V gene are SEHNR and FQNEAQ (reference sequence). V shed 5 bases, J shed 3 bases, and the junction held 7 bases outside the gene matches. This CDR3 reads CASSQRDRSYEQYF. For the CDR3, the DNA is TGTGCCAGCAGCCAAAGGGACAGAAGCTACGAGCAGTACTTC.

V and J are TRBV9 and TRBJ2-3; perhaps TRBD1 as D (6 bases). V lost 0 bases and J 4 bases, leaving 15 bases between the germline ends. CDR1 and CDR2 from the germline V gene are SGDLS and YYNGEE. The CDR3 spans 16 residues. The CDR3 DNA sequence: TGTGCCAGCAGCGTAGCCTCCACAGGGTTCCCAGATACGCAGTATTTT. This gives the protein CASSVASTGFPDTQYF.

This clone was found once. The chain recombines TRBV27 with TRBJ2-7, with 12 bases matching TRBD2. V lost 4 bases to trimming and J lost 5 bases; unmatched junction nucleotides: 9. This CDR3 spans 16 amino acids. Germline V gene sequence: CDR1 MNHEY, CDR2 SMNVEV (reference sequence). The CDR3: CASSSLTSGGPNEQYV. CDR3 DNA: TGTGCCAGCAGTTCATTGACTAGCGGGGGACCAAACGAGCAGTACGTC.